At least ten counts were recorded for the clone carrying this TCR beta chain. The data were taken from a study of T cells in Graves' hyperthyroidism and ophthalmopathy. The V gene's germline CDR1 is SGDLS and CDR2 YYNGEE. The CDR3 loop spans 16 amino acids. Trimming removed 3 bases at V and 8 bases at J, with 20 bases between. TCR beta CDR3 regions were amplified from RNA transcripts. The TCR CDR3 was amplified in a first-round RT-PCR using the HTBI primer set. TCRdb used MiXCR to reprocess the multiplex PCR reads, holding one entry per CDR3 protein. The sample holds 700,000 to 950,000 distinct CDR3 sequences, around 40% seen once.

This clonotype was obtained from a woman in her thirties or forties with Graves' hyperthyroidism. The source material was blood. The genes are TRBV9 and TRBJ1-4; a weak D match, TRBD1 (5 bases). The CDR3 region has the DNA TGTGCCAGCAGCGCAGGGACGAGAGGCGGAGGGGAAAAACTGTTTTTT. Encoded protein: CASSAGTRGGGEKLFF.